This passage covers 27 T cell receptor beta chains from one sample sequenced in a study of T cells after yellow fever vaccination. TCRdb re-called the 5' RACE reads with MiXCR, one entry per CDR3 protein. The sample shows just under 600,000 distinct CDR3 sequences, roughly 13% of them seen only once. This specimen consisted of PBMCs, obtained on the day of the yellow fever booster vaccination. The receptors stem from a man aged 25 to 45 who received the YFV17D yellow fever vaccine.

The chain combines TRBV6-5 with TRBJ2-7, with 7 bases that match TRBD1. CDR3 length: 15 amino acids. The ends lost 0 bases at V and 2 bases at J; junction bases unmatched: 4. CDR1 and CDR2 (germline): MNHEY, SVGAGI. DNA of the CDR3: TGTGCCAGCAGTTACTCGTCGGGACAGCCCTACGAGCAGTACTTC. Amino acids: CASSYSSGQPYEQYF.

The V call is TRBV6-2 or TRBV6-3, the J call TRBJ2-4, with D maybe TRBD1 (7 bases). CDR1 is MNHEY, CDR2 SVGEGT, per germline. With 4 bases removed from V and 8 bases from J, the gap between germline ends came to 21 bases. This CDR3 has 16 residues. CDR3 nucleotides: TGTGCCAGCAGTTCCCCCATTTACTCCAGGGGGGACATTCAGTACTTC. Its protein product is CASSSPIYSRGDIQYF.

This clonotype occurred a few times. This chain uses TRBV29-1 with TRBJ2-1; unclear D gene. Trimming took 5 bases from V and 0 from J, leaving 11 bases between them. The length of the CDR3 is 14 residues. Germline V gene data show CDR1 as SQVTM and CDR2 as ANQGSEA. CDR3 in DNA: TGCAGCGTTAGAAGGTCAGCCTCCTACAATGAGCAGTTCTTC. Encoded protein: CSVRRSASYNEQFF.

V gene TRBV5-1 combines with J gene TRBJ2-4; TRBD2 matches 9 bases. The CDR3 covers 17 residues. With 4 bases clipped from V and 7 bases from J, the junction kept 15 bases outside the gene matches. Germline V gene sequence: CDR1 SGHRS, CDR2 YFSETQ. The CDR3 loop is CASSIDFAGGPGNIQYF. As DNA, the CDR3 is TGCGCCAGCAGCATCGACTTTGCGGGAGGGCCTGGGAACATTCAGTACTTC.

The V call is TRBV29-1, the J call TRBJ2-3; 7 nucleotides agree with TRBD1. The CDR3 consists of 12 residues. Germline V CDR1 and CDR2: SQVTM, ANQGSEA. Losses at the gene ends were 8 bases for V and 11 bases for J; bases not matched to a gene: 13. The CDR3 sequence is CSHRRDSGGQYF. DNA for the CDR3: TGCAGCCACCGCCGGGACAGTGGAGGGCAGTATTTT.

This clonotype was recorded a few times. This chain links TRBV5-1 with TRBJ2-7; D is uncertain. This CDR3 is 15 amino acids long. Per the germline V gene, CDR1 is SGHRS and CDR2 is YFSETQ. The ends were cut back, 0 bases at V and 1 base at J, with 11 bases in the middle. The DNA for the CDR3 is TGCGCCAGCAGCTTGGAACCTAGAGGATCCTACGAGCAGTACTTC. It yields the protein CASSLEPRGSYEQYF.

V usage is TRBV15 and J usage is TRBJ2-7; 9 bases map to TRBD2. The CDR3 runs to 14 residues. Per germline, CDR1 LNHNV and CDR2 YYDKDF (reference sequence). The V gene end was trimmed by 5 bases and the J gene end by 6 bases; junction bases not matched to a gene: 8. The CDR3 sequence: CATSPLSGRREQYF. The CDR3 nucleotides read TGTGCCACCAGCCCCCTGAGCGGGAGGCGCGAGCAGTACTTC.

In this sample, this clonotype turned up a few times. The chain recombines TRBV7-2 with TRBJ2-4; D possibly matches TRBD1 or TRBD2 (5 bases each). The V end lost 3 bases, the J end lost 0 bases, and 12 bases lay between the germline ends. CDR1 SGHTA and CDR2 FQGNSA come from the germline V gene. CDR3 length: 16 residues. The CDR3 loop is CASSFAGSGAKNIQYF. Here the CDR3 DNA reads TGTGCCAGCAGCTTTGCAGGGAGTGGAGCCAAAAACATTCAGTACTTC.

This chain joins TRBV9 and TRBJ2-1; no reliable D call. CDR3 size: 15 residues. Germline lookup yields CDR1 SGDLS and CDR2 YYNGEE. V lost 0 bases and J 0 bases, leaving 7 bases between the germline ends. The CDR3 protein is CASSVGESSYNEQFF. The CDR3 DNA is TGTGCCAGCAGCGTAGGAGAAAGCTCCTACAATGAGCAGTTCTTC.

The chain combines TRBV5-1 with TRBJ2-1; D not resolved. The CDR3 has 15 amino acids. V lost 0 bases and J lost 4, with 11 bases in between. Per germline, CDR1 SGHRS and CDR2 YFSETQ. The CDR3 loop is CASSLAQATYNEQFF. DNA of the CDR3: TGCGCCAGCAGCTTGGCGCAGGCTACGTACAATGAGCAGTTCTTC.

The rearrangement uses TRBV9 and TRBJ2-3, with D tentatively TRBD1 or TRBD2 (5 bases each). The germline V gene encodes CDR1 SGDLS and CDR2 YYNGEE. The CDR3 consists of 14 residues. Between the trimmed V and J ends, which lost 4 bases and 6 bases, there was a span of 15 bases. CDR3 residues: CASSPATEGDTQYF. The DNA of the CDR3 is TGTGCCAGCAGCCCAGCGACCGAGGGGGATACGCAGTATTTT.

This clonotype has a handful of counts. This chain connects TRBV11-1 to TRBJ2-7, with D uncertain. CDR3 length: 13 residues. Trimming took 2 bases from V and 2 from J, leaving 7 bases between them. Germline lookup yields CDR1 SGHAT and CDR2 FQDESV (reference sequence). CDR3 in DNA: TGTGCCAGCAGCTTACAGACCGCCTACGAGCAGTACTTC. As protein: CASSLQTAYEQYF. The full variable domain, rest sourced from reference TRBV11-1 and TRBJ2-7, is EAEVAQSPRYKITEKSQAVAFWCDPISGHATLYWYRQILGQGPELLVQFQDESVVDDSQLPKDRFSAERLKGVDSTLKIQPAELGDSAMYLCASSLQTAYEQYFGPGTRLTVT.

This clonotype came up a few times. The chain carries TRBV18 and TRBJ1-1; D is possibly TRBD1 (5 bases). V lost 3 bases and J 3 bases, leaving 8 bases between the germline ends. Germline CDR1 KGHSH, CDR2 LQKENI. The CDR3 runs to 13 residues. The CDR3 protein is CASSPGRDTEAFF. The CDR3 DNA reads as TGTGCCAGCTCACCGGGACGGGACACTGAAGCTTTCTTT.

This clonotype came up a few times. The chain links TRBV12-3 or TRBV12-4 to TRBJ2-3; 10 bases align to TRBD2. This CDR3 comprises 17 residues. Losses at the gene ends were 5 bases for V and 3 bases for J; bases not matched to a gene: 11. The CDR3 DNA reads TGTGCCAGCAGTCTAGGACTAGCGGCCGGGCTAACAGATACGCAGTATTTT. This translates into CASSLGLAAGLTDTQYF.

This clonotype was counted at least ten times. The CDR3 here is CASSVEASGSYQQYF. The DNA for the CDR3 is TGTGCCAGCAGCGTAGAGGCTAGCGGGAGCTATCAGCAGTACTTC. The rearrangement uses TRBV9 and TRBJ2-7, with 10 bases lining up with TRBD2. This CDR3 is 15 amino acids long. The germline gives CDR1 SGDLS, CDR2 YYNGEE. The trim removed 0 bases at V and 8 bases at J, leaving 8 bases unmatched.

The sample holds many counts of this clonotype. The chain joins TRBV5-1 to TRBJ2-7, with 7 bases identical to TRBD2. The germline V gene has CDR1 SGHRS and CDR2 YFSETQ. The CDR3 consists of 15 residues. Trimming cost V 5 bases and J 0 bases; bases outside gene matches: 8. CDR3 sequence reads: CASRPASGSSYEQYF. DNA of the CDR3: TGCGCCAGCAGGCCAGCTAGCGGAAGCTCCTACGAGCAGTACTTC.

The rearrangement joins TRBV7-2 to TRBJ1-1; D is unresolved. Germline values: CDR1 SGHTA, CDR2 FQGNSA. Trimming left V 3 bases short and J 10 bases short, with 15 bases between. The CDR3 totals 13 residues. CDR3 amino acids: CASSFRSNLGAFF. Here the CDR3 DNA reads TGTGCCAGCAGCTTCAGATCCAACCTGGGAGCTTTCTTT.

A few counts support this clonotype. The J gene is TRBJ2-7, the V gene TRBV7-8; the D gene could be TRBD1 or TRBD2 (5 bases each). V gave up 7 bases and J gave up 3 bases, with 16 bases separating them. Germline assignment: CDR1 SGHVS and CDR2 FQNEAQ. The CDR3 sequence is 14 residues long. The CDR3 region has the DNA TGTGCCAGCACCTCCCAGAGGGGCAGCTACGAGCAGTACTTC. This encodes CASTSQRGSYEQYF.

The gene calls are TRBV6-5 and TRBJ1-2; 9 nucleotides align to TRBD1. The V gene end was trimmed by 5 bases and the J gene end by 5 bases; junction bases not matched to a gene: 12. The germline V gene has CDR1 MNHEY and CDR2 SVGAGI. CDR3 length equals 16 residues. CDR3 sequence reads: CASSPGTGNNFYGYTF. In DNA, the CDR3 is TGTGCCAGCAGTCCCGGGACAGGGAACAACTTTTATGGCTACACCTTC.

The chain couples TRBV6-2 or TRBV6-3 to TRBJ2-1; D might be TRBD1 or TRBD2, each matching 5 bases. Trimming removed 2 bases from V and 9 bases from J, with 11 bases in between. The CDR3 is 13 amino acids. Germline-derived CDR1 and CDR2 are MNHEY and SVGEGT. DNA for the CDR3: TGTGCCAGCAGTTACCAGAAGGGGAGTGAGCAGTTCTTC. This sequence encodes CASSYQKGSEQFF.

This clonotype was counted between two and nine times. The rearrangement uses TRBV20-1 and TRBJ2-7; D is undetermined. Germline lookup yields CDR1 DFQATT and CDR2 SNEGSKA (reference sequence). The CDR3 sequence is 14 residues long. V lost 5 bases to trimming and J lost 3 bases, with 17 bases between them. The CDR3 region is CSADPPGRFYEQYF. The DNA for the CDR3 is TGCAGTGCTGACCCACCGGGCCGCTTCTACGAGCAGTACTTC.

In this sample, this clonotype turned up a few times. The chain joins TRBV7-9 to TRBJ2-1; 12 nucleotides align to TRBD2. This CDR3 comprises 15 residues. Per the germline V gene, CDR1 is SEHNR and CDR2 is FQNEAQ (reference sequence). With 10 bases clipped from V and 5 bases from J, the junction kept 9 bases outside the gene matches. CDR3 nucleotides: TGTGCCACCCCACCCCCTAGCGGGAGGGACAATGAGCAGTTCTTC. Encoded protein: CATPPPSGRDNEQFF.

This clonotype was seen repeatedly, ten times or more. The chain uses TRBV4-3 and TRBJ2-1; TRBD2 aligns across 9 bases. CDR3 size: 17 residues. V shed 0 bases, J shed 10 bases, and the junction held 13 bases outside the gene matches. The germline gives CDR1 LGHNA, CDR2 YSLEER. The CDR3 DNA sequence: TGCGCCAGCAGCCAAGATGGTAGCGGGGGTCCTTACGTAGAGCAGTTCTTC. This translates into CASSQDGSGGPYVEQFF.

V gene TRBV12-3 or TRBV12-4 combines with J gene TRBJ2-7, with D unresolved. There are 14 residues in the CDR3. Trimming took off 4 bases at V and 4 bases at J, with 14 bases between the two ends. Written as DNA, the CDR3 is TGTGCCAGCAGTTCCTCTATGACCACATACGAGCAGTACTTC. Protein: CASSSSMTTYEQYF.

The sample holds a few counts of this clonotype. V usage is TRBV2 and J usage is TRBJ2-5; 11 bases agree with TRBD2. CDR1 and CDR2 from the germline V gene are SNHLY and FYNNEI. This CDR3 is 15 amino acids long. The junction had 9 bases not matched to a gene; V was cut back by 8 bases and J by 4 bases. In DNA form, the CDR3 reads TGTGCCAGCGAGTTGGGTCTAGCGGGAGGAGAGACCCAGTACTTC. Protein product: CASELGLAGGETQYF.

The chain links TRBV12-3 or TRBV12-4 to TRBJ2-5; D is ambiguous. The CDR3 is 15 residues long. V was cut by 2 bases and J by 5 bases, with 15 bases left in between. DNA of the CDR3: TGTGCCAGCAGTTTAATGGGCACATCCCGGGAGACCCAGTACTTC. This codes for CASSLMGTSRETQYF.

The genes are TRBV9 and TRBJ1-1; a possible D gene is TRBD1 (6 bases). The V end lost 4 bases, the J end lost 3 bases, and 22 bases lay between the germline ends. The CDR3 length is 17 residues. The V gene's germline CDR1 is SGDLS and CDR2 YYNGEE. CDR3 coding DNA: TGTGCCAGCAGCCCCCGGGGGGGGGCGCGGGTCGACACTGAAGCTTTCTTT. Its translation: CASSPRGGARVDTEAFF.